This T cell receptor (beta chain) comes out of a study of T cells in localized non-small cell lung cancer. Study-wide points: Longer overall survival associated with higher blood T cell density; shorter survival with higher adjacent-lung clonality.

CDR3 size: 16 residues. Looked up from germline, CDR1 is SGHRS and CDR2 is YFSETQ. Trimming stripped 5 bases from V and 4 bases from J, with 18 bases between. Profiling relied on immunoSEQ multiplex PCR, and the TCRdb table lists in-frame clones only, not all of them. The sample includes around 83,000 clones, about 91% of them seen just once. As to this clone: Its target is unknown.

Sequences were derived from peripheral blood, sampled before any cancer treatment. The chain is built from TRBV5-1 and TRBJ2-2; tentatively, D is TRBD1 (6 bases). The clonotype was recovered from a man between 40 and 70 years old with stage I squamous cell lung carcinoma. The CDR3 DNA is TGCGCCAGCAGTTCCCAGGGGACGACCTCCACCGGGGAGCTGTTTTTT. Translation gives CASSSQGTTSTGELFF.